This record covers a single TCR beta chain. Its target is not known. Clones were read by immunoSEQ multiplex PCR, and TCRdb kept only the in-frame ones, dropping some. The table has about 2.3 million clones, 90% to 95% seen once; the top ten hold 0.39%. The data were obtained in a study of shared clonotypes between healthy human individuals. The study's findings and limits: A reduction in generation probabilities was seen for non-shared clonotypes relative to those shared by all four donors.

Those who donated, Caucasian adults without exception, all lived in Nashville, Tennessee. Sequencing was performed on naive CD4+ T cells from PBMCs. Subset noted: CD45RA+ positively selected. The TCR originated in a man in his late teens or twenties in good health. Some clones in this sample may be carry-over from other donors' samples.

The CDR3 is CASSLTRANTDTQYF. In nucleotides, the CDR3 is TGCGCCAGCAGCTTGACACGGGCCAACACAGATACGCAGTATTTT. The chain employs TRBV5-1 and TRBJ2-3; D uncertain. The CDR3 has 15 amino acids. The germline CDR1 and CDR2 sequences are SGHRS and YFSETQ. V lost 1 base to trimming and J lost 2 bases, with 11 bases between them. Filled out from reference TRBV5-1 and TRBJ2-3, the complete variable domain reads KAGVTQTPRYLIKTRGQQVTLSCSPISGHRSVSWYQQTPGQGLQFLFEYFSETQRNKGNFPGRFSGRQFSNSRSEMNVSTLELGDSALYLCASSLTRANTDTQYFGPGTRLTVL.